In this sample, the clone carrying this TCR beta chain turned up many times. This CDR3 is also generated by other DNA sequences in the sample. The sample belongs to a study of shared clonotypes between healthy human individuals. CDR1 and CDR2 (germline): MNHNY, SVGAGI (reference sequence). V was clipped by 8 bases and J by 5 bases; unmatched bases: 10. The CDR3 is made up of 14 amino acids. Some clones are missing from TCRdb's copy, which holds only in-frame ones; the method was immunoSEQ multiplex PCR. In the table there are around 500,000 clones, roughly 80% of which are singletons. The specimen was PBMCs. The chain carries TRBV6-6 and TRBJ1-2; TRBD1 agrees at 8 bases. The TCR originated in a middle-aged woman in good health. Some clones in this sample may be carry-over from other donors' samples. CDR3: CASSLQGDQYGYTF. The CDR3 DNA reads TGTGCCAGCTCATTACAGGGGGACCAATATGGCTACACCTTC.